This T cell receptor beta chain originates from a study of cytomegalovirus exposure and HLA in healthy donors. Whole-study results and caveats: TRBV6-2, TRBV6-3 and some other V segments were excluded as indistinguishable.

The V and J ends lost 4 bases and 4 bases, in that order; junction bases with no gene match: 13. CDR3 length: 16 amino acids. The germline V gene has CDR1 SGHRS and CDR2 YFSETQ. In the PCR, 60 Vbeta and 13 Jbeta primers were used. Authors' processing steps: Around 10 million of the 60 million to 80 million unique TCR beta chains counted in a later analysis were shared. Profiling relied on immunoSEQ multiplex PCR, and the TCRdb table lists in-frame clones only, not all of them. V and J calls and clone size are given by that table; D and trimming were obtained from the DNA. The sample includes about 67,000 clones. Of note for this clone: Its antigen remains unidentified.

What was sequenced was PBMCs. The chain couples TRBV5-1 to TRBJ2-7; TRBD2 aligns across 8 bases. The TCR originated in a woman between 25 and 40 years old in good health and CMV-seronegative. The CDR3, as DNA: TGCGCCAGCAGCATAAGTCCCCCGGGACTAGGGTACGAGCAGTACTTC. It translates to CASSISPPGLGYEQYF. Supplemented by reference TRBV5-1 and TRBJ2-7, the full variable domain reads KAGVTQTPRYLIKTRGQQVTLSCSPISGHRSVSWYQQTPGQGLQFLFEYFSETQRNKGNFPGRFSGRQFSNSRSEMNVSTLELGDSALYLCASSISPPGLGYEQYFGPGTRLTVT.